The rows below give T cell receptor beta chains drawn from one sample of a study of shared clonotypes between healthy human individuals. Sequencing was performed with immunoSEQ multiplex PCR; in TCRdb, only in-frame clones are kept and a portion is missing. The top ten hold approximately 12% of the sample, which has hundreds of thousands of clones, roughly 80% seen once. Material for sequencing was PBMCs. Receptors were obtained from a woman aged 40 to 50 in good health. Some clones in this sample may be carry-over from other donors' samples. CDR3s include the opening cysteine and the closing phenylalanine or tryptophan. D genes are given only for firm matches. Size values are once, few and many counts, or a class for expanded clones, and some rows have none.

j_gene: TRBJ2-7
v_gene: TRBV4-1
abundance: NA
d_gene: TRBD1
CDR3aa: CASALHGGTGVYEQYF
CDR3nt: TGCGCCAGCGCCCTGCACGGTGGGACAGGGGTCTACGAGCAGTACTTC

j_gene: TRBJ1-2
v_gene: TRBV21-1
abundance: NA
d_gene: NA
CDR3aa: CASSKVAGGCESPPGYGYTF
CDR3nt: TGTGCCAGCAGCAAAGTGGCAGGGGGCTGCGAATCCCCGCCGGGCTATGGCTACACCTTC

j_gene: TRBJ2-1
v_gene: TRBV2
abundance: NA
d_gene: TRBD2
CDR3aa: CASSPLPGLANEQFF
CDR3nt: TGTGCCAGCAGTCCACTCCCGGGACTAGCCAATGAGCAGTTCTTC

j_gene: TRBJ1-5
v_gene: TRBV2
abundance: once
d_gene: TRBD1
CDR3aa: CASSVRKQGFGQPQHF
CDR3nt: TGTGCCAGCAGTGTTAGGAAACAGGGGTTTGGGCAGCCCCAGCATTTT

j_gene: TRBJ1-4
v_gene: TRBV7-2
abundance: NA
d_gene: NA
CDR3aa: CASSLGGTNEKLFF
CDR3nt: TGTGCCAGCAGCTTAGGGGGAACTAATGAAAAACTGTTTTTT

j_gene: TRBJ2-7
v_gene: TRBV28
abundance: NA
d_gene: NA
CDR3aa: CASSYPGQSYEQYF
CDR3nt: TGTGCCAGCAGTTACCCGGGACAATCCTACGAGCAGTACTTC

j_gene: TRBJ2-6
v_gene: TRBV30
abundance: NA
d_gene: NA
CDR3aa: CVWSRASLGANVLTF
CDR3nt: TGTGTCTGGAGTCGAGCGTCCCTAGGGGCCAACGTCCTGACTTTC

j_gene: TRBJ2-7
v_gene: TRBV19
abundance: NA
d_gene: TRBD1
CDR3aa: CASRLKTGGSYEQYF
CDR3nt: TGTGCCAGTAGACTCAAGACAGGGGGCTCCTACGAGCAGTACTTC

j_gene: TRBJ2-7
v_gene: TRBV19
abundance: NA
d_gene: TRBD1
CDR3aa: CASSIGQGWYEQYF
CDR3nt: TGTGCCAGTAGTATCGGACAGGGCTGGTACGAGCAGTACTTC

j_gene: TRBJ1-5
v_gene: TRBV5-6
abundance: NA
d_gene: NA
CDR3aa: CASSLGPSDNQPQHF
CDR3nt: TGTGCCAGCAGCTTGGGGCCCTCCGACAATCAGCCCCAGCATTTT

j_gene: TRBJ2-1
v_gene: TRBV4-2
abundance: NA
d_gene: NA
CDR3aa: CASSQVSDNEQFF
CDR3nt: TGTGCCAGCAGCCAAGTATCAGACAATGAGCAGTTCTTC

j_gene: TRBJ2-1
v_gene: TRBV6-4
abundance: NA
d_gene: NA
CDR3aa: CASSDRADSYNEQFF
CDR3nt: TGTGCCAGCAGTGACAGGGCGGACTCCTACAATGAGCAGTTCTTC

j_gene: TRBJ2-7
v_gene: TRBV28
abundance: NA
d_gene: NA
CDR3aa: CASSFPGATYEQYF
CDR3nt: TGTGCCAGCAGTTTTCCGGGGGCCACCTACGAGCAGTACTTC

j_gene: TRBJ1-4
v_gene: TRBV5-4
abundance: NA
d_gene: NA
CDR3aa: CASSLGGRNEKLFF
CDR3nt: TGTGCCAGCAGCTTGGGGGGGCGGAATGAAAAACTGTTTTTT

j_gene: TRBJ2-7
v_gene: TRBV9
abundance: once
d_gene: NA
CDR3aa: CASPRGEAYEQYF
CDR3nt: TGTGCCAGCCCCAGGGGGGAGGCCTACGAGCAGTACTTC

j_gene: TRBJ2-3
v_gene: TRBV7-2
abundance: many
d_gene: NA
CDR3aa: CASSLSSDTQYF
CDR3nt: TGTGCCAGCAGCTTATCGTCAGATACGCAGTATTTT

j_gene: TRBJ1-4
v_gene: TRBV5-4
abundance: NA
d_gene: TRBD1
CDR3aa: CASSLGGQGPLSEKLFF
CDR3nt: TGTGCCAGCAGCTTGGGAGGACAGGGACCTCTCTCTGAAAAACTGTTTTTT

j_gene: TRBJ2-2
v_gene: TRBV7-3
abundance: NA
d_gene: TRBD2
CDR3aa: CASSTTSGSGSGELFF
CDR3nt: TGTGCCAGCAGCACAACTAGCGGGAGTGGGTCCGGGGAGCTGTTTTTT

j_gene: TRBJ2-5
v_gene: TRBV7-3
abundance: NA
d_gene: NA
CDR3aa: CASSPAGLQETQYF
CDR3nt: TGTGCCAGCAGCCCTGCAGGCCTCCAAGAGACCCAGTACTTC

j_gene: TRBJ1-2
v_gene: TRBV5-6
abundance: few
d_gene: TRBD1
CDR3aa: CASSPTPTGFYGYTF
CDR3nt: TGTGCCAGCAGCCCCACCCCGACAGGGTTCTATGGCTACACCTTC

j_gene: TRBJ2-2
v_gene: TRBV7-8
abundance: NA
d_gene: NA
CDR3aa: CASSLTAVARGGELFF
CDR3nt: TGTGCCAGCAGCTTAACTGCTGTCGCCAGGGGCGGGGAGCTGTTTTTT

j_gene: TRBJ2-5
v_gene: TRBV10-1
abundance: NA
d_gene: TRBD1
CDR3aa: CASSPATGLGETQYF
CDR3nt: TGCGCCAGCAGTCCCGCGACAGGGTTGGGGGAGACCCAGTACTTC

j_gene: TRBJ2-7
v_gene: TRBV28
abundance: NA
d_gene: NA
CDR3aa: CASSSPGGYEQYF
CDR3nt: TGTGCCAGCAGTTCCCCCGGGGGCTACGAGCAGTACTTC

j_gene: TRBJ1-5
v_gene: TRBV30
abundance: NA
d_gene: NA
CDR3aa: CAWSERRNQPQHF
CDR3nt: TGTGCCTGGAGTGAAAGACGAAATCAGCCCCAGCATTTT

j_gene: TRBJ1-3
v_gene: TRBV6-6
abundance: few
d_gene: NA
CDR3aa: CASSPRDTIYF
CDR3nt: TGTGCCAGCAGCCCCCGTGACACCATATATTTT

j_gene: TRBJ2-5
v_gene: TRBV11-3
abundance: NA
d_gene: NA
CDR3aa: CASASGNQETQYF
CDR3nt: TGTGCCAGCGCGTCAGGGAATCAAGAGACCCAGTACTTC

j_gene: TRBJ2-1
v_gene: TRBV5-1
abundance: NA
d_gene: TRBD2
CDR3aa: CASSSGTSGSYEQFF
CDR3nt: TGCGCCAGCAGCTCAGGGACTAGCGGGAGTTATGAGCAGTTCTTC

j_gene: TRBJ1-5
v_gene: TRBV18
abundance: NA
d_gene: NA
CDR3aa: CASSPNGDSNQPQHF
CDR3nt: TGTGCCAGCTCACCAAACGGTGATAGCAATCAGCCCCAGCATTTT

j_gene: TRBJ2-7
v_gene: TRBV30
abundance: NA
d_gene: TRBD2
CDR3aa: CAWSPGLAGGRLYF
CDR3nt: TGTGCCTGGAGCCCGGGACTAGCGGGTGGGAGGCTGTACTTC

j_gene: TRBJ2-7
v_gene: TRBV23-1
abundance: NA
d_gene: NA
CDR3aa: CASALGRPYEQYF
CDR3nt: TGCGCCAGCGCCCTGGGCAGACCCTACGAGCAGTACTTC

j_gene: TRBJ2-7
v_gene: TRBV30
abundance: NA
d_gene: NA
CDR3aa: CAWVPHHEQYF
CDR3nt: TGTGCCTGGGTCCCCCACCACGAGCAGTACTTC

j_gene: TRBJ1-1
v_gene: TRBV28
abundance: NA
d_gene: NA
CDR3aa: CASGPGQRGAEAFF
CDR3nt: TGTGCCAGCGGTCCGGGACAACGGGGGGCAGAAGCTTTCTTT

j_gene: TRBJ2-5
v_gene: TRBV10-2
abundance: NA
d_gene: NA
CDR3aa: CASSDYQETQYF
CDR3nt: TGCGCCAGCAGTGATTACCAAGAGACCCAGTACTTC

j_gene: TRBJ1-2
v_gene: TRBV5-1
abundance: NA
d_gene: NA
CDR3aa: CASSLGRADTNYGYTF
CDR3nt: TGCGCCAGCAGCTTGGGTAGGGCAGATACTAACTATGGCTACACCTTC

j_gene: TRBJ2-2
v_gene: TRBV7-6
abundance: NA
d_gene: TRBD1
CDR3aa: CASSLQGTLSSELFF
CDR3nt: TGTGCCAGCAGCCTACAGGGGACACTCTCTTCCGAGCTGTTTTTT

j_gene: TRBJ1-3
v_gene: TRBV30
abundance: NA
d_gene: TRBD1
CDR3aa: CAWSPGGPGNTIYF
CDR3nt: TGTGCCTGGAGTCCAGGGGGCCCTGGAAACACCATATATTTT

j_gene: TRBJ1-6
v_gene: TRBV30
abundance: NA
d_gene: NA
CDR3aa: CAWSVWGVGSPLHF
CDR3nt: TGTGCCTGGAGTGTTTGGGGGGTTGGTTCACCCCTCCACTTT

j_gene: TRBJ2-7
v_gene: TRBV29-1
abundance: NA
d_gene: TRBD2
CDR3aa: CSASGGPPLEQYF
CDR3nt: TGCAGCGCCTCGGGAGGGCCTCCCCTCGAGCAGTACTTC

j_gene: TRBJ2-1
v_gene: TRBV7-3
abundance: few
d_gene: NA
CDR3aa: CASSLNVGNEQFF
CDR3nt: TGTGCCAGCAGCTTAAACGTAGGCAATGAGCAGTTCTTC

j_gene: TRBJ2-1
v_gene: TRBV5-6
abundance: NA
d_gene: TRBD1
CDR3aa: CASSFRDRSYNEQFF
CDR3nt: TGTGCCAGCAGCTTCCGGGACAGGTCCTACAATGAGCAGTTCTTC

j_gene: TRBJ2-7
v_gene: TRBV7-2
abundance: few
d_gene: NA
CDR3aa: CASSLGPSDGLEQYF
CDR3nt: TGTGCCAGCAGCTTAGGGCCTAGCGATGGCCTGGAGCAGTACTTC

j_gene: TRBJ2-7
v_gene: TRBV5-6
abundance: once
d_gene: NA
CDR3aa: CASSLAGSYEQYF
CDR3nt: TGTGCCAGCAGCTTGGCAGGGAGCTACGAGCAGTACTTC

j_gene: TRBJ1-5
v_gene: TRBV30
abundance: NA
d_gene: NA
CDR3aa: CAWSVRGAVQPQHF
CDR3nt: TGTGCCTGGAGTGTAAGGGGGGCGGTTCAGCCCCAGCATTTT